This T cell receptor beta chain was identified in a study of post-analysis software for immune sequencing data. General study results and limits: TRBV segments more frequent in patients than in controls numbered five and included TRBV5-6, TRBV5-1 and TRBV20-1. Normalized Chao1 diversity in multiple sclerosis patients fell significantly below that of controls. Batch-mates among the samples co-clustered strongly by F measure.

Sequencing libraries made from TCR beta cDNA carried unique molecular identifiers. The source material, roughly 0.9 to 11 million T cells, gave rise to about 460,000 cDNA molecules. TCRdb re-derived calls from the PCR reads in MiXCR, one entry per CDR3 protein. The table lists about 400,000 distinct CDR3 sequences, roughly 30% of them singletons. The CDR3 has 15 amino acids. Per the germline V gene, CDR1 is DFQATT and CDR2 is SNEGSKA (reference sequence). With regard to this clonotype: Antigen specificity is unknown.

This chain connects TRBV20-1 to TRBJ2-5, with 9 nucleotides matching TRBD1. Near its end, the DNA agrees better with TRBJ2-7, so the J call may be wrong. Material: blood. The clonotype was recovered from a girl aged 5-17 years with multiple sclerosis. Here the CDR3 DNA reads TGCAGTGCTACCACTTTAGGGACAGGGACGAGCGAGCAGTACTTC. It yields the protein CSATTLGTGTSEQYF.